These 32 T cell receptor beta chains share one sample of origin, sequenced in a study of blood T cell repertoires in COVID-19. Method: immunoSEQ multiplex PCR; TCRdb's copy keeps in-frame clones and lacks some. This sample yields hundreds of thousands of clones, of which about 86% are seen a single time; roughly 10% belongs to the top ten. The sample taken for sequencing was peripheral blood. All receptors come from an elderly man with acute or convalescent COVID-19.

This chain links TRBV18 with TRBJ2-3, with 8 positions matching TRBD1. This CDR3 region has 16 residues. V gave up 8 bases and J gave up 1 base; unmatched junction bases: 11. Germline loops: CDR1 KGHSH, CDR2 LQKENI. For the CDR3, the DNA is TGTGCCAGCCCCCCGCATGACAGGGGAGGCACAGATACGCAGTATTTT. Its protein is CASPPHDRGGTDTQYF.

The chain carries TRBV12-5 and TRBJ2-3; tentatively, D is TRBD1 (5 bases). Looked up from germline, CDR1 is LGHNT and CDR2 is FRNRAP. V dropped 1 base and J dropped 9 bases, with 14 bases sitting between them. This CDR3 region has 14 residues. DNA for the CDR3: TGTGCTAGTGGTTTGGGGTACGCTAGGGGAACGCAGTATTTT. It codes for CASGLGYARGTQYF.

The V and J genes are TRBV3-1 (or the pseudogene TRBV3-2) and TRBJ1-2; possibly TRBD1 for D (5 bases). This CDR3 has 12 amino acids. Trimming took off 10 bases at V and 5 bases at J, with 14 bases between the two ends. Germline V CDR1 and CDR2: LGHDT, YNNKEL (reference sequence). Here the CDR3 DNA reads TGTGCCATCGGGGGGGGAAGGTATGGCTACACCTTC. It encodes CAIGGGRYGYTF.

The rearrangement links TRBV19 to TRBJ1-5; 10 bases are shared with TRBD1. The germline gives CDR1 LNHDA, CDR2 SQIVND (reference sequence). V was pared by 1 base and J by 2 bases, with 5 bases of the junction left unmatched. This CDR3 contains 17 residues. The CDR3 here is CASSIAGTGVGNQPQHF. The CDR3 nucleotides are TGTGCCAGTAGTATAGCCGGGACAGGGGTGGGCAATCAGCCCCAGCATTTT.

V is TRBV6-1 and J is TRBJ1-5, with 8 bases aligning to TRBD1. CDR1 is MNHNS and CDR2 is SASEGT in the germline V gene. The CDR3 is 16 amino acids. V lost 3 bases and J lost 6; bases outside the gene matches: 10. CDR3 amino acids: CASSDRDRLAAQPQHF. CDR3 DNA sequence: TGTGCCAGCAGTGACAGGGACAGGCTCGCAGCTCAGCCCCAGCATTTT.

The chain couples TRBV18 to TRBJ2-1; 13 nucleotides align to TRBD2. CDR1 and CDR2 (germline): KGHSH, LQKENI. The V segment lost 0 bases and the J segment 7 bases; nucleotides outside the gene matches: 6. The CDR3 has 17 residues. The CDR3 protein is CASSPPALAGGRNEQFF. The CDR3 DNA sequence: TGTGCCAGCTCACCACCAGCACTAGCGGGGGGGAGGAATGAGCAGTTCTTC.

V usage is TRBV29-1 and J usage is TRBJ2-1; tentative D call: TRBD1 (5 bases). Germline V gives CDR1 SQVTM, CDR2 ANQGSEA. The CDR3 runs to 13 residues. Trimming pared 3 bases from V and 4 bases from J, leaving 10 bases between. CDR3 region: CSVEWGWYNEQFF. DNA of the CDR3: TGCAGCGTTGAGTGGGGCTGGTACAATGAGCAGTTCTTC.

This rearrangement joins TRBV7-2 to TRBJ2-1, with a weak D call TRBD2 (5 bases). Germline loops: CDR1 SGHTA, CDR2 FQGNSA. Trimming pared 1 base from V and 3 bases from J, leaving 7 bases between. CDR3 size: 14 residues. The CDR3 protein is CASSLGAGYNEQFF. CDR3 bases: TGTGCCAGCAGCTTAGGGGCGGGCTACAATGAGCAGTTCTTC.

The chain recombines TRBV18 with TRBJ2-3, with 7 nucleotides matching TRBD2. The CDR3 is 16 amino acids. Germline trimming cut 3 bases from V and 2 bases from J; bases unmatched to any gene: 8. From germline, CDR1 is KGHSH and CDR2 LQKENI. The CDR3 loop is CASSPRLAQNTDTQYF. The CDR3 DNA reads as TGTGCCAGCTCACCCCGACTAGCTCAGAACACAGATACGCAGTATTTT. Full variable domain (rest looked up from reference TRBV18 and TRBJ2-3): NAGVMQNPRHLVRRRGQEARLRCSPMKGHSHVYWYRQLPEEGLKFMVYLQKENIIDESGMPKERFSAEFPKEGPSILRIQQVVRGDSAAYFCASSPRLAQNTDTQYFGPGTRLTVL.

J is TRBJ1-3 and V is TRBV6-5; 8 bases are shared with TRBD1. V gave up 8 bases and J gave up 4 bases; unmatched junction bases: 10. Germline CDR1 is MNHEY and CDR2 is SVGAGI. The CDR3 is 15 amino acids. The DNA of the CDR3 is TGTGCCAGCTTCCCGGGACAGGCGGGAGGAAACACCATATATTTT. Protein product: CASFPGQAGGNTIYF.

The rearrangement joins TRBV7-9 to TRBJ1-6; TRBD1 matches at 7 bases. Germline V gene lookup returns CDR1 SEHNR and CDR2 FQNEAQ (reference sequence). This CDR3 spans 15 amino acids. The V gene end was trimmed by 5 bases and the J gene end by 6 bases; junction bases not matched to a gene: 7. Written as DNA, the CDR3 is TGTGCCAGCAGCGCGGGGCCAGGGGGTAATTCACCCCTCCACTTT. Translation: CASSAGPGGNSPLHF. The full variable domain, completed using reference TRBV7-9 and TRBJ1-6, is DTGVSQNPRHKITKRGQNVTFRCDPISEHNRLYWYRQTLGQGPEFLTYFQNEAQLEKSRLLSDRFSAERPKGSFSTLEIQRTEQGDSAMYLCASSAGPGGNSPLHFGNGTRLTVT.

This clone was counted once. The gene calls are TRBV30 and TRBJ2-2; D remains unclear. The CDR3 is 12 residues long. The germline gives CDR1 GTSNPN, CDR2 SVGIG (reference sequence). The V and J ends lost 3 bases and 7 bases respectively, with 9 bases between them. The CDR3 protein is CAWSYGGGELFF. The CDR3 nucleotides read TGTGCCTGGAGCTACGGCGGCGGGGAGCTGTTTTTT.

The chain links TRBV5-4 to TRBJ1-4, with TRBD1 as a possible D gene (5 bases). Germline CDR1 SGHNT, CDR2 YYREEE (reference sequence). V lost 2 bases and J lost 3, with 8 bases in between. This CDR3 is 14 amino acids long. The chain's CDR3 is CASSFTGANEKLFF. Here the CDR3 DNA reads TGTGCCAGCAGCTTCACGGGGGCTAATGAAAAACTGTTTTTT.

The chain is built from TRBV5-1 and TRBJ2-2; TRBD2 agrees at 9 bases. The junction had 8 bases not matched to a gene; V was cut back by 5 bases and J by 6 bases. This CDR3 region has 15 residues. Germline CDR1 and CDR2: SGHRS and YFSETQ. CDR3 sequence: CASSISGGYAGELFF. In nucleotides, the CDR3 is TGCGCCAGCAGTATCAGCGGGGGGTATGCCGGGGAGCTGTTTTTT. Full variable domain (rest looked up from reference TRBV5-1 and TRBJ2-2): KAGVTQTPRYLIKTRGQQVTLSCSPISGHRSVSWYQQTPGQGLQFLFEYFSETQRNKGNFPGRFSGRQFSNSRSEMNVSTLELGDSALYLCASSISGGYAGELFFGEGSRLTVL.

This sequence joins TRBV10-3 and TRBJ1-1; D remains ambiguous. The CDR3 contains 12 residues. CDR1 is ENHRY, CDR2 SYGVKD, per germline. The V end lost 6 bases, the J end lost 1 base, and 6 bases lay between the germline ends. The chain's CDR3 is CAIRASNTEAFF. The DNA for the CDR3 is TGTGCCATCAGGGCCTCGAACACTGAAGCTTTCTTT.

The table lists this clone with a count of one. This rearrangement joins TRBV18 to TRBJ1-3; D perhaps matches TRBD1 (5 bases). V lost 2 bases, J lost 3 bases, and 8 bases lay in between. Germline CDR1 is KGHSH and CDR2 is LQKENI. This CDR3 contains 14 residues. CDR3 bases: TGTGCCAGCTCACCAACCCAGGGTGGAAACACCATATATTTT. This gives the protein CASSPTQGGNTIYF. Full variable domain (remainder filled in from reference TRBV18 and TRBJ1-3): NAGVMQNPRHLVRRRGQEARLRCSPMKGHSHVYWYRQLPEEGLKFMVYLQKENIIDESGMPKERFSAEFPKEGPSILRIQQVVRGDSAAYFCASSPTQGGNTIYFGEGSWLTVV.

CDR3 loop: CASTRIENTEAFF. The CDR3 DNA sequence: TGTGCCAGCACGAGAATTGAGAACACTGAAGCTTTCTTT. The V call is TRBV6-5, the J call TRBJ1-1; the D is unclear. This CDR3 is 13 amino acids long. The V end was cut by 7 bases, the J end by 1 base, with 10 bases between. Germline V CDR1 and CDR2: MNHEY, SVGAGI.

The gene calls are TRBV19 and TRBJ2-7; 9 bases fit TRBD1. The CDR3 covers 15 residues. CDR1 LNHDA and CDR2 SQIVND come from the germline V gene (reference sequence). V was pared by 5 bases and J by 2 bases, with 7 bases of the junction left unmatched. The CDR3 here is CASSRGTGNTYEQYF. Here the CDR3 DNA reads TGTGCCAGTAGTCGTGGGACAGGGAACACCTACGAGCAGTACTTC.

Only one count was recorded for this clone. Other DNA sequences in this specimen translate into the identical CDR3. The V gene is TRBV18, the J gene TRBJ1-1; TRBD1 agrees at 7 bases. V lost 1 base to trimming and J lost 0 bases; unmatched junction nucleotides: 2. The CDR3 length is 15 residues. Germline CDR1 is KGHSH and CDR2 is LQKENI. The CDR3 nucleotides are TGTGCCAGCTCACCACAGGGGGCCCTGAACACTGAAGCTTTCTTT. Encoded protein: CASSPQGALNTEAFF.

The chain recombines TRBV19 with TRBJ2-6; tentative D call: TRBD1 (6 bases). Per the germline V gene, CDR1 is LNHDA and CDR2 is SQIVND (reference sequence). This CDR3 is built from 15 residues. The V gene lost 10 bases and the J gene lost 0 bases, with 13 bases spanning the gap. The CDR3 here is CATSHRVSGANVLTF. For the CDR3, the DNA is TGTGCCACTTCCCACAGGGTCTCTGGGGCCAACGTCCTGACTTTC.

The rearrangement joins TRBV5-1 to TRBJ1-2; 9 bases map to TRBD1. After removal of 4 bases from V and 8 bases from J, the junction contained 9 bases not matched to a gene. Germline-derived CDR1 and CDR2 are SGHRS and YFSETQ. This CDR3 spans 14 amino acids. CDR3: CASSRTGTGRGYTF. DNA of the CDR3: TGCGCCAGCAGCAGAACCGGGACAGGGAGAGGCTACACCTTC.

Judged by abundance, this clone is medium-sized (0.01 to 0.1%). The rearrangement uses TRBV6-4 and TRBJ2-5; D gene uncertain. The CDR3 loop spans 13 amino acids. V lost 4 bases, J lost 1 base, and 7 bases lay in between. CDR1 is MRHNA, CDR2 SNTAGT, per germline. The CDR3 sequence is CASSASSQETQYF. The CDR3 DNA reads as TGTGCCAGCAGTGCTTCGTCCCAAGAGACCCAGTACTTC.

The rearrangement links TRBV5-1 to TRBJ1-1, with 7 bases fitting TRBD1. Looked up from germline, CDR1 is SGHRS and CDR2 is YFSETQ. Trimming removed 4 bases from V and 5 bases from J; junction bases left unmatched: 11. This CDR3 region has 15 residues. The CDR3 loop is CASSIGQAQGTEAFF. For the CDR3, the DNA is TGCGCCAGCAGCATCGGACAGGCTCAGGGGACTGAAGCTTTCTTT. The full variable domain, its missing parts supplied by reference TRBV5-1 and TRBJ1-1, is KAGVTQTPRYLIKTRGQQVTLSCSPISGHRSVSWYQQTPGQGLQFLFEYFSETQRNKGNFPGRFSGRQFSNSRSEMNVSTLELGDSALYLCASSIGQAQGTEAFFGQGTRLTVV.

The chain is built from TRBV20-1 and TRBJ2-2; 8 bases align to TRBD2. V shed 3 bases and J 7 bases; nucleotides not matched to a gene: 16. Germline lookup yields CDR1 DFQATT and CDR2 SNEGSKA (reference sequence). The CDR3 is 17 amino acids. CDR3 in amino acids: CSASPLDKGLVGGELFF. The DNA of the CDR3 is TGCAGTGCTAGTCCCCTGGACAAGGGACTAGTCGGCGGGGAGCTGTTTTTT.

The chain has TRBV28 and TRBJ1-1, with 8 bases aligning to TRBD1. This CDR3 is built from 14 residues. Unmatched junction bases numbered 7, after V lost 5 bases and J lost 5 bases. The V gene's germline CDR1 is MDHEN and CDR2 SYDVKM. The CDR3 DNA is TGTGCCAGCAGTGAACACAGGGGGGGGACTGAAGCTTTCTTT. As protein: CASSEHRGGTEAFF.

As DNA, the CDR3 is TGCGCCAGCAGCCCGGCGGGACAGGGTAACACCGGGGAGCTGTTTTTT. Its translation is CASSPAGQGNTGELFF. The gene calls are TRBV5-1 and TRBJ2-2; the match to TRBD1 covers 9 bases. The CDR3 has 16 residues. Unmatched junction bases numbered 6, after V lost 4 bases and J lost 2 bases. CDR1 is SGHRS, CDR2 YFSETQ, per germline. The variable domain in full, with the rest retrieved from reference TRBV5-1 and TRBJ2-2, is KAGVTQTPRYLIKTRGQQVTLSCSPISGHRSVSWYQQTPGQGLQFLFEYFSETQRNKGNFPGRFSGRQFSNSRSEMNVSTLELGDSALYLCASSPAGQGNTGELFFGEGSRLTVL.

V gene TRBV28 combines with J gene TRBJ1-5; TRBD1 aligns across 11 bases. Germline V gene data show CDR1 as MDHEN and CDR2 as SYDVKM. J was trimmed by 5 bases and V by 6 bases; bases with no gene match: 12. The CDR3 length is 17 residues. In nucleotides, the CDR3 is TGTGCCAGCAGCTCTCTAAGGGGACAGGGGGGTTATCAGCCCCAGCATTTT. This sequence encodes CASSSLRGQGGYQPQHF.

The rearrangement uses TRBV19 and TRBJ1-4; D remains ambiguous. CDR3 length: 11 amino acids. Trimming shortened V by 8 bases and J by 10 bases, and 11 bases separated the two germline ends. The germline gives CDR1 LNHDA, CDR2 SQIVND (reference sequence). The CDR3 sequence: CASETAGKLFF. CDR3 bases: TGTGCCAGTGAAACGGCGGGAAAACTGTTTTTT. The full variable domain, its missing parts supplied by reference TRBV19 and TRBJ1-4, is DGGITQSPKYLFRKEGQNVTLSCEQNLNHDAMYWYRQDPGQGLRLIYYSQIVNDFQKGDIAEGYSVSREKKESFPLTVTSAQKNPTAFYLCASETAGKLFFGSGTQLSVL.

Only one count was recorded for this clone. The chain has TRBV2 and TRBJ1-1; D perhaps matches TRBD1 (6 bases). CDR3 length: 13 residues. The germline V and J ends were trimmed by 6 bases and 3 bases, with 11 bases remaining between them. CDR1 is SNHLY, CDR2 FYNNEI, per germline. CDR3 region: CASRKQGYTEAFF. CDR3 sequence (DNA): TGTGCCAGCAGAAAACAGGGATACACTGAAGCTTTCTTT.

The genes are TRBV10-3 and TRBJ1-2; D is perhaps TRBD1 (5 bases). V was pared by 9 bases and J by 3 bases, with 11 bases between. This CDR3 spans 12 amino acids. CDR1 and CDR2 from the germline V gene are ENHRY and SYGVKD. CDR3 protein: CAIGRGDYGYTF. CDR3 nucleotide sequence: TGTGCCATAGGGAGGGGTGACTATGGCTACACCTTC.

V gene TRBV10-1 combines with J gene TRBJ2-3; perhaps TRBD2 as D (5 bases). The V gene lost 8 bases and the J gene lost 2 bases, with 11 bases spanning the gap. The germline gives CDR1 WNHNN, CDR2 SYGVQD (reference sequence). This CDR3 has 13 amino acids. CDR3 residues: CASLDSNTDTQYF. The CDR3 DNA reads as TGCGCCAGCCTGGACTCGAACACAGATACGCAGTATTTT.

The chain joins TRBV18 to TRBJ1-1; D unresolved. Looked up from germline, CDR1 is KGHSH and CDR2 is LQKENI. V gave up 6 bases and J gave up 1 base, with 12 bases separating them. The CDR3 contains 14 residues. CDR3 bases: TGTGCCAGCTCGCAAAGTTACGGGAACACTGAAGCTTTCTTT. Translation: CASSQSYGNTEAFF.